Listed below are T cell receptor beta chains from one sample, sequenced in a study of OX40 agonist ivuxolimab in advanced cancers. Clones were sequenced by immunoSEQ multiplex PCR, and TCRdb holds only the in-frame ones, with some missing. The sample carries under 150,000 clones, just over 90% recorded once. Sequencing used CD4+ or CD8+ T cells sorted from blood, obtained in a trial of the OX40 agonist ivuxolimab. These receptors came from an adult with an advanced solid tumor such as melanoma, head and neck, liver or kidney cancer. CDR3s include the opening cysteine and the closing phenylalanine or tryptophan. A D gene is named only where the DNA matches it firmly. Clone size is shown for a subset of rows, as once, few, many or a class of expanded clone.

J,D,V,size,DNA,CDR3
TRBJ1-2,NA,TRBV5-1,few,TGCGCCAGCAGCCTCAACGAAAACTATGGCTACACCTTC,CASSLNENYGYTF
TRBJ2-2,NA,TRBV25-1,NA,TGTGCCAGCAGTGAATATCAGGGCGGATTCACGGCCGGGGAGCTGTTTTTT,CASSEYQGGFTAGELFF
TRBJ2-7,TRBD1,TRBV19,NA,TGTGCCAGTAGTATCGCTCCGGGACAGGGAATACTCTCCTACGAGCAGTACTTC,CASSIAPGQGILSYEQYF
TRBJ2-1,NA,TRBV2,NA,TGTGCCAGCAGTGAAGAGTCTCGGGTTGAGCAGTTCTTC,CASSEESRVEQFF
TRBJ2-1,NA,TRBV7-2,NA,TGTGCCAGCAGCTTAATAGCGTCGGGAGCTTCCTACAATGAGCAGTTCTTC,CASSLIASGASYNEQFF
TRBJ2-3,TRBD1,TRBV5-6,NA,TGTGCCAGCAGCTTGTTAGACAGGGGGCAATATTTT,CASSLLDRGQYF
TRBJ1-5,NA,TRBV28,NA,TGTGCCAGCAGCCTTCAGGGGAACCCCAATCAGCCCCAGCATTTT,CASSLQGNPNQPQHF
TRBJ2-1,TRBD1,TRBV6-5,NA,TGTGCCAGCAGTTACTCTTGGGACAGCAACAATGAGCAGTTCTTC,CASSYSWDSNNEQFF
TRBJ1-1,NA,TRBV4-3,NA,TGCGCCAGCAGCCAAGGCATCATGAACACTGAAGCTTTCTTT,CASSQGIMNTEAFF
TRBJ2-7,TRBD2,TRBV5-4,NA,TGTGCCAGCAGCTTGGTAGCGGGAGGCTACGAGCAGTACTTC,CASSLVAGGYEQYF
TRBJ2-7,NA,TRBV5-5,NA,TGTGCCAGCAGCTATGAACCGAGCTCGACGGGGACCTACGAGCAGTACTTC,CASSYEPSSTGTYEQYF
TRBJ2-1,TRBD2,TRBV10-3,NA,TGTGCCATCAGTGGACGAGCGGGAGGGCCGGCGAATGAGCAGTTCTTC,CAISGRAGGPANEQFF
TRBJ2-5,NA,TRBV18,NA,TGTGCCAGCTCACCTGAGGAGACCCAGTACTTC,CASSPEETQYF
TRBJ1-2,NA,TRBV7-9,NA,TGTGCCAGCCTAGAGTGGGGTCTAGATGGCTACACCTTC,CASLEWGLDGYTF
TRBJ2-3,NA,TRBV18,NA,TGTGCCAGCTCATCTCTAGATTCAGATACGCAGTATTTT,CASSSLDSDTQYF
TRBJ2-7,NA,TRBV9,NA,TGTGCCAGCAGCGCGGAGACAGGGAGGTCGGAGCAGTACTTC,CASSAETGRSEQYF
TRBJ1-2,TRBD1,TRBV15,NA,TGTGCCACCAGCCACGGGAGGACAGGGGTTTTTGGCTACACCTTC,CATSHGRTGVFGYTF
TRBJ1-5,NA,TRBV2,NA,TGTGCCAGCAGTGCCGCGGGGGGGGAGGGCAATCAGCCCCAGCATTTT,CASSAAGGEGNQPQHF
TRBJ2-1,TRBD2,TRBV19,NA,TGTGCCAGTACCCCCAGGGTGGCTCCTAGCGGGAGAAATGAGCAGTTCTTC,CASTPRVAPSGRNEQFF
TRBJ1-2,NA,TRBV7-2,NA,TGTGCCAGCAGCCTCAACGATATGGATGGCTACACCTTC,CASSLNDMDGYTF
TRBJ1-4,NA,TRBV28,NA,TGTGCCAGCAGTTTACCCCAGCTGGGAAAACTGTTTTTT,CASSLPQLGKLFF
TRBJ2-5,NA,TRBV7-2,NA,TGTGCCAGCAGCTTAGGGGATCGGGAGACCCAGTACTTC,CASSLGDRETQYF
TRBJ1-1,NA,TRBV28,NA,TGTGCCAGCAGTCTGCAGGCCGCCAACACTGAAGCTTTCTTT,CASSLQAANTEAFF
TRBJ1-1,NA,TRBV28,NA,TGTGCCAGCAGTAAACAGGGAGTCCCCAAGGCTGAAGCTTTCTTT,CASSKQGVPKAEAFF
TRBJ1-2,NA,TRBV6-1,NA,TGTGCCACCGGGAGGGAGGACTATGGCTACACCTTC,CATGREDYGYTF
TRBJ1-4,NA,TRBV27,NA,TGTGCCAGCAGTTTATGGGGGACTAATGAAAAACTGTTTTTT,CASSLWGTNEKLFF
TRBJ1-1,TRBD1,TRBV6-5,NA,TGTGCCAGCAGTACCCGGGACAGGGTTACTGAAGCTTTCTTT,CASSTRDRVTEAFF
TRBJ2-1,TRBD2,TRBV28,NA,TGTGCCAGCAGCCCTAATAGCCGGACTAGCCGGGATGAGCAGTTCTTC,CASSPNSRTSRDEQFF
TRBJ1-5,NA,TRBV19,NA,TGTGCCAGTAGTATCCCCACCCTAGAGTGGCCCCAGCATTTT,CASSIPTLEWPQHF
TRBJ2-5,TRBD1,TRBV5-4,NA,TGTGCCAGCAGCTGGACAGGGGGCGGACAAGAGACCCAGTACTTC,CASSWTGGGQETQYF
TRBJ2-5,NA,TRBV5-1,once,TGCGCCAGCATGGACTCCGCGGGTGGGGAGACCCAGTACTTC,CASMDSAGGETQYF
TRBJ2-7,NA,TRBV6-6,once,TGTGCCAGCATGTTGGGACCCAACTCCTACGAGCAGTACTTC,CASMLGPNSYEQYF
TRBJ1-2,TRBD1,TRBV20-1,NA,TGCAGTGCTCCTCACAGGGGTGGCTACACCTTC,CSAPHRGGYTF
TRBJ1-5,TRBD1,TRBV23-1,few,TGCGCCAGCAGTCAATACGGGACAGCCAATCAGCCCCAGCATTTT,CASSQYGTANQPQHF
TRBJ2-2,NA,TRBV19,NA,TGTGCCAGTAGTATAGACTTAGGGTTTACCGGGGAGCTGTTTTTT,CASSIDLGFTGELFF
TRBJ1-3,NA,TRBV6-1,NA,TGTGCCAGCAGTGCAGGGCGGAGCTCTGGAAACACCATATATTTT,CASSAGRSSGNTIYF
TRBJ2-7,TRBD2,TRBV7-9,NA,TGTGCCAGCAGCTTCCGGACTAGCGGACCCTTGGAGCAGTACTTC,CASSFRTSGPLEQYF
TRBJ1-1,NA,TRBV11-2,NA,TGTGCCAGCAGCCCGCGATGGGAGGCGGGCACTGAAGCTTTCTTT,CASSPRWEAGTEAFF
TRBJ2-1,TRBD2,TRBV7-9,NA,TGTGCCAGCAGCTCTTGGCACGACCCGGGCGGGAGGGCCGAGCAGTTCTTC,CASSSWHDPGGRAEQFF
TRBJ1-4,TRBD1,TRBV9,NA,TGTGCCAGCAAGAAGACCCGACAGGGACCTCCAACTAATGAAAAACTGTTTTTT,CASKKTRQGPPTNEKLFF
TRBJ2-5,TRBD2,TRBV27,once,TGTGCCAGCAGTTGGGGCGGGAGGCTACAAGAGACCCAGTACTTC,CASSWGGRLQETQYF
TRBJ1-6,NA,TRBV5-6,NA,TGTGCCAGCAGCTTCCGGGACCGATATAATTCACCCCTCCACTTT,CASSFRDRYNSPLHF
TRBJ2-1,TRBD2,TRBV27,few,TGTGCCAGCAGTTTAAGCGGGAGATACGATGAGCAGTTCTTC,CASSLSGRYDEQFF
TRBJ2-1,NA,TRBV28,NA,TGTGCCAGCAGCCCGTTGGCGCGCTCCTACAATGAGCAGTTCTTC,CASSPLARSYNEQFF
TRBJ2-6,NA,TRBV7-2,NA,TGTGCCAGCACCCTGTCTACTGGGGCCAACGTCCTGACTTTC,CASTLSTGANVLTF
TRBJ1-5,NA,TRBV7-6,NA,TGTGCCAGCAGCTTAGAAAGGGGTGGCAATCAGCCCCAGCATTTT,CASSLERGGNQPQHF
TRBJ1-2,TRBD1,TRBV5-1,NA,TGCGCCAGCAGCATCGGACAGGACCGAGGTGGCTACACCTTC,CASSIGQDRGGYTF
TRBJ1-2,TRBD1,TRBV5-1,NA,TGCGCCAGCAGGGCCGGGACAGGGGGCGCGGTAGGTGGCTACACCTTC,CASRAGTGGAVGGYTF
TRBJ2-5,NA,TRBV4-2,NA,TGTGCCAGCAGCCCCCAGCAAATGGGAGAGACCCAGTACTTC,CASSPQQMGETQYF
TRBJ2-7,NA,TRBV30,NA,TGTGCCGGGGGGCGGGGGCCAAGGGAGCAGTACTTC,CAGGRGPREQYF
TRBJ2-1,TRBD2,TRBV9,NA,TGTGCCAGCAGCGCTTCGGGACTAGCGGGAGATCGGGACTCCTACAATGAGCAGTTCTTC,CASSASGLAGDRDSYNEQFF
TRBJ1-5,NA,TRBV7-3,NA,TGTGCCAGCAGCTTATCTAGCAATCAGCCCCAGCATTTT,CASSLSSNQPQHF
TRBJ1-3,NA,TRBV7-8,NA,TGTGCCAGCAGCTTAGGGGGATCTGGAAACACCATATATTTT,CASSLGGSGNTIYF
TRBJ2-7,TRBD1,TRBV6-5,NA,TGTGCCAGCAGTCCCCGGGACAGGGTTCTCGAGCAGTACTTC,CASSPRDRVLEQYF
TRBJ2-1,NA,TRBV4-3,NA,TGCGCCAGCAGCCAGGCGGACAGTTACAATGAGCAGTTCTTC,CASSQADSYNEQFF
TRBJ1-4,NA,TRBV7-2,NA,TGTGCCAGCACCCAGGGGAGGGGTCATGAAAAACTGTTTTTT,CASTQGRGHEKLFF
TRBJ2-7,TRBD2,TRBV2,NA,TGTGCCAGCAAGCCAAGTCTAGCGGGCACCTACGAGCAGTACTTC,CASKPSLAGTYEQYF
TRBJ2-1,TRBD2,TRBV7-6,NA,TGTGCCAGCAGAAATGGACTAGCGGGAGGCCGGGCCTCCTACAATGAGCAGTTCTTC,CASRNGLAGGRASYNEQFF
TRBJ1-5,NA,TRBV18,NA,TGTGCCAGCTCCACGGACACCGGTGGAAGCAATCAGCCCCAGCATTTT,CASSTDTGGSNQPQHF
TRBJ1-5,NA,TRBV7-2,NA,TGTGCCAGCAGCGCCAGGGTTAGCAATCAGCCCCAGCATTTT,CASSARVSNQPQHF